These T cell receptor beta chains were read from a single sample in a study of cytomegalovirus exposure and HLA in healthy donors. Sequencing used immunoSEQ multiplex PCR; TCRdb keeps in-frame clones, though not all of them. In total, the table holds 180,000 or so clones. Sequencing was performed on PBMCs. The receptor set was obtained from a boy younger than 18 in good health and CMV-seronegative. Each CDR3 is given with its conserved first and last residue. D genes are given only for firm matches.

D gene: TRBD2; J gene: TRBJ2-1; V gene: TRBV6-5; CDR3 DNA: TGTGCCAGCAGTTACGGGGTAGCGGGGGTTCATGAGCAGTTCTTC; CDR3 protein: CASSYGVAGVHEQFF
D gene: -; J gene: TRBJ1-2; V gene: TRBV18; CDR3 DNA: TGTGCCAGCTCATCGGCAAAGACTGCCAACTATGGCTACACCTTC; CDR3 protein: CASSSAKTANYGYTF
D gene: -; J gene: TRBJ2-7; V gene: TRBV7-2; CDR3 DNA: TGTGCCAGCAGCTTAGCGCGGCAGAACGAGCAGTACTTC; CDR3 protein: CASSLARQNEQYF
D gene: -; J gene: TRBJ1-6; V gene: TRBV9; CDR3 DNA: TGTGCCAGCAGCGCGCGACAGGCCGATAATTCACCCCTCCACTTT; CDR3 protein: CASSARQADNSPLHF
D gene: -; J gene: TRBJ1-3; V gene: TRBV9; CDR3 DNA: TGTGCCAGCAGCGCCACCCCAGGGATCTCTGGAAACACCATATATTTT; CDR3 protein: CASSATPGISGNTIYF
D gene: TRBD2; J gene: TRBJ2-5; V gene: TRBV7-2; CDR3 DNA: TGTGCCAGCAGCGGACTAGCGGGGTTTAAAGAGACCCAGTACTTC; CDR3 protein: CASSGLAGFKETQYF
D gene: TRBD1; J gene: TRBJ2-2; V gene: TRBV5-5; CDR3 DNA: TGTGCCAGCCTACAGGGGGCGTACACCGGGGAGCTGTTTTTT; CDR3 protein: CASLQGAYTGELFF
D gene: TRBD1; J gene: TRBJ2-2; V gene: TRBV7-9; CDR3 DNA: TGTGCCAGCGGCCACAGGGGGCGCCCTGCCGGGGAGCTGTTTTTT; CDR3 protein: CASGHRGRPAGELFF
D gene: TRBD1; J gene: TRBJ2-3; V gene: TRBV15; CDR3 DNA: TGTGCCACCAGTCCGGGACAGGGGGCGACGGATACGCAGTATTTT; CDR3 protein: CATSPGQGATDTQYF
D gene: -; J gene: TRBJ1-1; V gene: TRBV7-9; CDR3 DNA: TGTGCCAGCACCCTATATGTAGGGGTTACTGAAGCTTTCTTT; CDR3 protein: CASTLYVGVTEAFF
D gene: TRBD1; J gene: TRBJ2-7; V gene: TRBV7-3; CDR3 DNA: TGTGCCAGCAGCTTAGGACAGGGGTCGAACGAGCAGTACTTC; CDR3 protein: CASSLGQGSNEQYF
D gene: -; J gene: TRBJ2-2; V gene: TRBV15; CDR3 DNA: TGTGCCACCAGCAGGGGCGCCGGGGAGCTGTTTTTT; CDR3 protein: CATSRGAGELFF
D gene: TRBD1; J gene: TRBJ2-7; V gene: TRBV11-2; CDR3 DNA: TGTGCCAGCAGCTTAGACGGAGGACAGGTCTCCTACGAGCAGTACTTC; CDR3 protein: CASSLDGGQVSYEQYF
D gene: TRBD1; J gene: TRBJ1-2; V gene: TRBV9; CDR3 DNA: TGTGCCAGCAGCGGCGGACAGGGGTTTGGCTACACCTTC; CDR3 protein: CASSGGQGFGYTF
D gene: -; J gene: TRBJ1-4; V gene: TRBV19; CDR3 DNA: TGTGCCAGTAGTCCCTACAGTGCAACTAATGAAAAACTGTTTTTT; CDR3 protein: CASSPYSATNEKLFF
D gene: -; J gene: TRBJ2-7; V gene: TRBV5-6; CDR3 DNA: TGTGCCAGCAGCCCAGGACCAACGGGGAGGTACGAGCAGTACTTC; CDR3 protein: CASSPGPTGRYEQYF
D gene: TRBD2; J gene: TRBJ2-7; V gene: TRBV6-5; CDR3 DNA: TGTGCCAGCAGCTCTACTAGCGGGTCTTCCTACGAGCAGTACTTC; CDR3 protein: CASSSTSGSSYEQYF
D gene: -; J gene: TRBJ1-1; V gene: TRBV18; CDR3 DNA: TGTGCCAGCTCACCGACGGACAGCGTGAACACTGAAGCTTTCTTT; CDR3 protein: CASSPTDSVNTEAFF
D gene: TRBD2; J gene: TRBJ2-3; V gene: TRBV2; CDR3 DNA: TGTGCCAGCAGTGGGGCGAGCGGGGGCCGCACAGATACGCAGTATTTT; CDR3 protein: CASSGASGGRTDTQYF
D gene: TRBD1; J gene: TRBJ1-4; V gene: TRBV28; CDR3 DNA: TGTGCCAGCAGTTCCACAGGGGAGACTAATGAAAAACTGTTTTTT; CDR3 protein: CASSSTGETNEKLFF
D gene: -; J gene: TRBJ2-6; V gene: TRBV5-6; CDR3 DNA: TGTGCCAGCAGCTTGGACCCAGGCTCCGGGGCCAACGTCCTGACTTTC; CDR3 protein: CASSLDPGSGANVLTF
D gene: TRBD1; J gene: TRBJ2-3; V gene: TRBV6-4; CDR3 DNA: TGTGCCAGCAGTCTCCAGGACAGGGGGCGGGATACGCAGTATTTT; CDR3 protein: CASSLQDRGRDTQYF
D gene: TRBD1; J gene: TRBJ2-7; V gene: TRBV27; CDR3 DNA: TGTGCCAGCAGTTCTAGACAGGGGGGGTACGAGCAGTACTTC; CDR3 protein: CASSSRQGGYEQYF
D gene: TRBD1; J gene: TRBJ1-4; V gene: TRBV7-8; CDR3 DNA: TGTGCCAGCAGCTTAGGAAGGACAGGTCCCAATGAAAAACTGTTTTTT; CDR3 protein: CASSLGRTGPNEKLFF